The subject of this entry is one TCR beta chain. The data stem from a study of cytomegalovirus exposure and HLA in healthy donors. This CDR3 has 15 residues. The V and J ends lost 4 bases and 9 bases respectively, with 20 bases between them. The germline V gene encodes CDR1 SGHNT and CDR2 YYREEE (reference sequence). The PCR contained 60 Vbeta and 13 Jbeta primers. The method was immunoSEQ multiplex PCR; TCRdb's version includes in-frame clones alone and lacks a portion of them. The table lists 150,000 to 200,000 clones, more than 70% of them singletons, with 4.5% in the top ten. This chain joins TRBV5-4 and TRBJ2-1, with a tentative D call TRBD1 (7 bases). The sequence came from a woman between 50 and 59 years old in good health and CMV-seropositive. Source material: PBMCs. The CDR3 DNA sequence: TGTGCCAGCAGCCCGGGGAACCCCCAGGGGGGTGAGCAGTTCTTC. Residues: CASSPGNPQGGEQFF.